A single sample is the source of the 5 T cell receptor beta chains below, sequenced in a study of blood T cell repertoires in COVID-19. The repertoire was sequenced with immunoSEQ multiplex PCR; TCRdb's copy has only in-frame clones and lacks some. The data contain about 270,000 clones, less than 90% of them singletons. Sequenced material: PBMCs or T cells enriched from blood (not recorded which). The receptors originated from a woman aged 45-59 years who had recovered from COVID-19.

V is TRBV6-2 or TRBV6-3 and J is TRBJ2-7; TRBD1 agrees at 8 bases. The CDR3 extends over 11 amino acids. The V and J ends lost 4 bases and 12 bases, in that order; junction bases with no gene match: 5. Germline loops: CDR1 MNHEY, CDR2 SVGEGT. The CDR3 reads CASSSGQGGYF. Written as DNA, the CDR3 is TGTGCCAGCAGTTCCGGACAGGGTGGGTACTTC.

The chain has TRBV27 and TRBJ1-5; a weak D match, TRBD1 (5 bases). V lost 6 bases and J 0 bases, leaving 6 bases between the germline ends. CDR3 length: 13 residues. Germline CDR1 reads MNHEY; CDR2 reads SMNVEV (reference sequence). CDR3 amino acids: CASRDNSNQPQHF. CDR3 bases: TGTGCCAGCAGGGACAATAGCAATCAGCCCCAGCATTTT.

This clone was seen only a few times. This chain links TRBV27 with TRBJ1-5; 9 bases match TRBD1. J was trimmed by 6 bases and V by 2 bases; bases with no gene match: 5. Germline V gene data show CDR1 as MNHEY and CDR2 as SMNVEV (reference sequence). CDR3 size: 15 residues. The CDR3 spells CASSLKQGAGQPQHF. Written as DNA, the CDR3 is TGTGCCAGCAGTTTAAAACAGGGGGCGGGTCAGCCCCAGCATTTT.

A remark on this clone: At the DNA level, this CDR3 is encoded by other sequences in the same sample as well. This chain uses TRBV18 with TRBJ1-1; D is unresolved. The CDR3 has 15 amino acids. Per germline, CDR1 KGHSH and CDR2 LQKENI. The germline V and J ends were trimmed by 0 bases and 0 bases, with 8 bases remaining between them. The CDR3 sequence: CASSPPGRLNTEAFF. CDR3 DNA: TGTGCCAGCTCACCACCGGGCAGGTTGAACACTGAAGCTTTCTTT.

The chain uses TRBV18 and TRBJ2-6, with a possible D match to TRBD1 (5 bases). V lost 0 bases to trimming and J lost 2 bases, with 5 bases between them. CDR1 and CDR2 (germline): KGHSH, LQKENI. The CDR3 totals 15 residues. The CDR3 DNA is TGTGCCAGCTCACCACCAGGGGCTGGGGCCAACGTCCTGACTTTC. Its translation: CASSPPGAGANVLTF.